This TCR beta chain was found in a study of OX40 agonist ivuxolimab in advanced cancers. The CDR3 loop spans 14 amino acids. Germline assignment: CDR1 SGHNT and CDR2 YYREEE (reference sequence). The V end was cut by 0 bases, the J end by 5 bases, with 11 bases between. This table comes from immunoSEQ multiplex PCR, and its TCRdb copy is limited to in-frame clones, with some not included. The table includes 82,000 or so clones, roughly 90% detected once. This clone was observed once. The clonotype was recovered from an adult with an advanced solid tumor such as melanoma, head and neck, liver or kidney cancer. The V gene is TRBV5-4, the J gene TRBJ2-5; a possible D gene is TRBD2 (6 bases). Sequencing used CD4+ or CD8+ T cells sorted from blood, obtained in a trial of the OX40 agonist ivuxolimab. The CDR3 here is CASSLESGLETQYF. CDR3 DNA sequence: TGTGCCAGCAGCTTGGAGAGCGGGCTGGAGACCCAGTACTTC.